This T cell receptor (beta chain) derives from a study of blood T cell repertoires in COVID-19. TCRdb's copy holds only in-frame clones and misses some; the assay was immunoSEQ multiplex PCR. The table has 330,000 or so clones, roughly 90% seen once. The clonotype was recovered from an older woman with COVID-19, enrolled during active disease. Sequenced: peripheral blood.

CDR3 sequence: CASRGTGASLNEQFF. CDR3 nucleotides: TGTGCCAGCAGAGGGACAGGGGCCTCACTCAATGAGCAGTTCTTC. The rearrangement joins TRBV6-5 to TRBJ2-1, with 10 positions matching TRBD1. This CDR3 is built from 15 residues. V gave up 6 bases and J gave up 6 bases; unmatched junction bases: 8. Germline CDR1 MNHEY, CDR2 SVGAGI.